This is a list of T cell receptor beta chains from one sample in a study of cytomegalovirus exposure and HLA in healthy donors. Sequencing used immunoSEQ multiplex PCR; TCRdb keeps in-frame clones, though not all of them. The sample carries about 100,000 clones, over 70% recorded once. Sequencing used PBMCs. The source of these receptors is a middle-aged man in good health and CMV-seronegative. CDR3s include the opening cysteine and the closing phenylalanine or tryptophan. A D gene is named only where the DNA matches it firmly. A clone size is listed for some rows: how often the clone was seen (once, few, many), or a class if it is expanded.

D gene: TRBD2; CDR3 length: 15; V gene: TRBV2; clone size: NA; J gene: TRBJ2-1; CDR3 protein: CASKLAGSSYNEQFF; CDR3 DNA: TGTGCCAGCAAACTAGCGGGGAGCTCCTACAATGAGCAGTTCTTC
D gene: TRBD2; CDR3 length: 15; V gene: TRBV14; clone size: NA; J gene: TRBJ2-2; CDR3 protein: CASSGTSGGTGELFF; CDR3 DNA: TGTGCCAGCAGCGGGACTAGCGGGGGCACCGGGGAGCTGTTTTTT
D gene: TRBD1; CDR3 length: 14; V gene: TRBV7-9; clone size: NA; J gene: TRBJ1-2; CDR3 protein: CASSSPGQDFRYTF; CDR3 DNA: TGTGCCAGCAGCTCACCGGGACAGGATTTCAGATACACCTTC
D gene: TRBD1; CDR3 length: 15; V gene: TRBV2; clone size: NA; J gene: TRBJ2-1; CDR3 protein: CASSQTGSSYNEQFF; CDR3 DNA: TGTGCCAGCAGTCAGACAGGGAGCTCCTACAATGAGCAGTTCTTC
D gene: TRBD2; CDR3 length: 15; V gene: TRBV9; clone size: once; J gene: TRBJ2-1; CDR3 protein: CASSPREGSYNEQFF; CDR3 DNA: TGTGCCAGCAGCCCGCGGGAGGGCTCCTACAATGAGCAGTTCTTC
D gene: TRBD2; CDR3 length: 17; V gene: TRBV7-8; clone size: NA; J gene: TRBJ2-1; CDR3 protein: CASSPYELAGGYNEQFF; CDR3 DNA: TGTGCCAGCAGCCCGTACGAACTAGCGGGAGGGTACAATGAGCAGTTCTTC
D gene: TRBD1; CDR3 length: 15; V gene: TRBV28; clone size: NA; J gene: TRBJ1-1; CDR3 protein: CASSLAGTGNTEAFF; CDR3 DNA: TGTGCCAGCAGTCTCGCCGGGACAGGGAACACTGAAGCTTTCTTT
D gene: TRBD1; CDR3 length: 12; V gene: TRBV28; clone size: NA; J gene: TRBJ1-2; CDR3 protein: CASRTGDYGYTF; CDR3 DNA: TGTGCCAGCAGGACAGGGGACTATGGCTACACCTTC
D gene: TRBD1; CDR3 length: 16; V gene: TRBV19; clone size: few; J gene: TRBJ2-2; CDR3 protein: CASSTLPGQGARELFF; CDR3 DNA: TGTGCCAGTAGTACACTGCCGGGACAGGGGGCGAGGGAGCTGTTTTTT
D gene: NA; CDR3 length: 15; V gene: TRBV27; clone size: once; J gene: TRBJ2-3; CDR3 protein: CASRGSGNGKDTQYF; CDR3 DNA: TGTGCCAGCAGGGGGTCAGGGAATGGTAAAGATACGCAGTATTTT
D gene: NA; CDR3 length: 14; V gene: TRBV7-3; clone size: NA; J gene: TRBJ2-7; CDR3 protein: CASSLGGGMGEQYF; CDR3 DNA: TGTGCCAGCAGCTTAGGTGGCGGGATGGGGGAGCAGTACTTC
D gene: TRBD1; CDR3 length: 13; V gene: TRBV19; clone size: NA; J gene: TRBJ2-3; CDR3 protein: CASSRTGADTQYF; CDR3 DNA: TGTGCCAGTAGTAGGACAGGGGCAGATACGCAGTATTTT
D gene: NA; CDR3 length: 15; V gene: TRBV21-1; clone size: NA; J gene: TRBJ1-3; CDR3 protein: CASSKGQGYGNTIYF; CDR3 DNA: TGTGCCAGCAGCAAGGGACAGGGGTATGGAAACACCATATATTTT
D gene: NA; CDR3 length: 17; V gene: TRBV5-6; clone size: few; J gene: TRBJ1-4; CDR3 protein: CASSLDRGMRFNEKLFF; CDR3 DNA: TGTGCCAGCAGCTTGGATAGGGGGATGAGGTTTAATGAAAAACTGTTTTTT
D gene: NA; CDR3 length: 16; V gene: TRBV19; clone size: NA; J gene: TRBJ1-1; CDR3 protein: CASSIFWGGTNTEAFF; CDR3 DNA: TGTGCCAGTAGTATTTTCTGGGGGGGGACGAACACTGAAGCTTTCTTT
D gene: NA; CDR3 length: 16; V gene: TRBV4-3; clone size: NA; J gene: TRBJ1-2; CDR3 protein: CASSQGVGEEGYGYTF; CDR3 DNA: TGCGCCAGCAGCCAAGGGGTTGGGGAGGAGGGCTATGGCTACACCTTC
D gene: TRBD2; CDR3 length: 15; V gene: TRBV6-1; clone size: NA; J gene: TRBJ2-1; CDR3 protein: CASSATSGDYNEQFF; CDR3 DNA: TGTGCCAGCAGTGCCACTAGCGGGGATTACAATGAGCAGTTCTTC
D gene: NA; CDR3 length: 13; V gene: TRBV10-3; clone size: NA; J gene: TRBJ1-2; CDR3 protein: CAISTLQARGYTF; CDR3 DNA: TGTGCCATCAGTACCCTCCAGGCCCGTGGCTACACCTTC
D gene: TRBD2; CDR3 length: 14; V gene: TRBV9; clone size: NA; J gene: TRBJ2-3; CDR3 protein: CASSGGLAADTQYF; CDR3 DNA: TGTGCCAGCAGCGGAGGACTAGCGGCTGATACGCAGTATTTT
D gene: TRBD1; CDR3 length: 15; V gene: TRBV5-6; clone size: NA; J gene: TRBJ1-5; CDR3 protein: CASSPGTGGFQPQHF; CDR3 DNA: TGTGCCAGCAGCCCCGGGACAGGGGGCTTTCAGCCCCAGCATTTT
D gene: NA; CDR3 length: 15; V gene: TRBV4-3; clone size: NA; J gene: TRBJ2-5; CDR3 protein: CASSRRQGGGETQYF; CDR3 DNA: TGCGCCAGCAGCCGCAGACAGGGAGGTGGAGAGACCCAGTACTTC
D gene: NA; CDR3 length: 16; V gene: TRBV23-1; clone size: NA; J gene: TRBJ2-1; CDR3 protein: CASSPYPPGHHNEQFF; CDR3 DNA: TGCGCCAGCAGTCCGTATCCTCCGGGACACCACAATGAGCAGTTCTTC
D gene: TRBD2; CDR3 length: 16; V gene: TRBV11-3; clone size: NA; J gene: TRBJ2-2; CDR3 protein: CASSGPSGGATGELFF; CDR3 DNA: TGTGCCAGCAGCGGTCCCAGCGGGGGGGCCACCGGGGAGCTGTTTTTT
D gene: TRBD1; CDR3 length: 15; V gene: TRBV11-2; clone size: few; J gene: TRBJ1-1; CDR3 protein: CASSRGDRGPPKAFF; CDR3 DNA: TGTGCCAGCAGCAGGGGGGACAGGGGCCCCCCGAAAGCTTTCTTT
D gene: NA; CDR3 length: 11; V gene: TRBV19; clone size: NA; J gene: TRBJ1-2; CDR3 protein: CASIGGIGYTF; CDR3 DNA: TGTGCCAGCATTGGAGGGATTGGCTACACCTTC
D gene: NA; CDR3 length: 13; V gene: TRBV6-5; clone size: NA; J gene: TRBJ1-1; CDR3 protein: CASSRQFGGEAFF; CDR3 DNA: TGTGCCAGCAGTAGACAGTTCGGAGGGGAAGCTTTCTTT
D gene: TRBD2; CDR3 length: 16; V gene: TRBV27; clone size: NA; J gene: TRBJ2-1; CDR3 protein: CASSPGVVAGGNEQFF; CDR3 DNA: TGTGCCAGCAGTCCCGGGGTGGTAGCGGGAGGAAATGAGCAGTTCTTC
D gene: TRBD1; CDR3 length: 13; V gene: TRBV7-7; clone size: NA; J gene: TRBJ2-5; CDR3 protein: CASSQDRGETQYF; CDR3 DNA: TGTGCCAGCAGCCAGGACAGGGGGGAGACCCAGTACTTC
D gene: NA; CDR3 length: 13; V gene: TRBV25-1; clone size: NA; J gene: TRBJ1-2; CDR3 protein: CASSGRDSYGYTF; CDR3 DNA: TGTGCCAGCAGTGGAAGAGACAGCTATGGCTACACCTTC
D gene: NA; CDR3 length: 13; V gene: TRBV7-3; clone size: NA; J gene: TRBJ2-1; CDR3 protein: CASSSPPRSEQFF; CDR3 DNA: TGTGCCAGCAGCTCCCCCCCTAGATCCGAGCAGTTCTTC
D gene: TRBD1; CDR3 length: 16; V gene: TRBV5-5; clone size: few; J gene: TRBJ1-5; CDR3 protein: CASSLTGTGSNQPQHF; CDR3 DNA: TGTGCCAGCAGCTTGACCGGGACAGGGAGCAATCAGCCCCAGCATTTT